This TCR beta chain was documented in a study of T cells in Graves' hyperthyroidism and ophthalmopathy. Notes on the study in general: In blood, most of the thyroid clonotypes expanded above 0.001 were also present. Ophthalmopathy, as predicted by the model, came a median approximately 6.5 months after the prediction.

With respect to this clonotype: Its antigen is not identified.

The source material, RNA transcripts, was used to amplify TCR beta CDR3 regions. A set of HTBI primers served as the primers for a first-round RT-PCR of the TCR CDR3. TCRdb passed the multiplex PCR reads through MiXCR, listing each CDR3 protein once. The sample includes 450,000 to 600,000 distinct CDR3 sequences, 14% of them seen just once. Aged 18 to 65, the patients had hyperthyroidism that was newly diagnosed and had lasted under 2 months. PBMCs were derived from 9.5 to 10 ml fresh peripheral blood. The CDR3 loop spans 14 amino acids. Per the germline V gene, CDR1 is LNHDA and CDR2 is SQIVND (reference sequence). Between the trimmed V and J ends, which lost 6 bases and 3 bases, there was a span of 11 bases.

The sequencing input was blood. This clonotype was obtained from a woman in her thirties or forties with Graves' hyperthyroidism. The gene calls are TRBV19 and TRBJ1-4; D gene ambiguous. The CDR3 bases are TGTGCCAGTAGGCTCCCCGAGCCTAATGAAAAACTGTTTTTT. Residues: CASRLPEPNEKLFF.